Following are 32 T cell receptor beta chains from one sample sequenced in a study of cytomegalovirus exposure and HLA in healthy donors. A multiplex PCR was run with 60 Vbeta primers and 13 Jbeta primers. The data were produced by immunoSEQ multiplex PCR, yet TCRdb's version contains in-frame clones alone and is incomplete. Counted here are 150,000 to 200,000 clones, more than 70% occurring once; the ten biggest clones make up about 3.4%. Material for sequencing was PBMCs. These receptors were obtained from a male donor in good health and CMV-seronegative.

The chain uses TRBV25-1 and TRBJ1-1, with D tentatively TRBD1 (5 bases). V lost 2 bases, J lost 5 bases, and 12 bases lay in between. The CDR3 totals 14 residues. The germline V gene encodes CDR1 MGHDK and CDR2 SYGVNS. CDR3 nucleotides: TGTGCCAGCAGTGAAGGTGGGGGGGGGACTGAAGCTTTCTTT. Amino acid sequence: CASSEGGGGTEAFF.

The chain recombines TRBV7-2 with TRBJ2-7; TRBD2 agrees at 7 bases. Germline CDR1 SGHTA, CDR2 FQGNSA. V shed 5 bases, J shed 1 base, and the junction held 8 bases outside the gene matches. The CDR3 runs 15 residues. The CDR3 here is CASSSSGTESYEQYF. The CDR3 bases are TGTGCCAGCAGCAGCAGCGGGACGGAGTCCTACGAGCAGTACTTC.

V usage is TRBV19 and J usage is TRBJ2-2; TRBD2 matches at 7 bases. In germline, CDR1 is LNHDA, CDR2 SQIVND (reference sequence). This CDR3 is 17 amino acids long. The V gene end was trimmed by 6 bases and the J gene end by 5 bases; junction bases not matched to a gene: 15. The CDR3 bases are TGTGCCAGTAGCCCTCGTAGACCGGGACTACTGACCGGGGAGCTGTTTTTT. It codes for CASSPRRPGLLTGELFF.

This chain links TRBV5-1 with TRBJ2-1; D may be TRBD1 (6 bases). The CDR3 sequence is 16 residues long. Germline assignment: CDR1 SGHRS and CDR2 YFSETQ. Trimming stripped 4 bases from V and 0 bases from J, with 14 bases between. The DNA for the CDR3 is TGCGCCAGCAGCATCCGGGACACGATCTCCTACAATGAGCAGTTCTTC. Translation: CASSIRDTISYNEQFF.

The genes are TRBV30 and TRBJ2-2, with no clear D. This CDR3 has 14 amino acids. V was trimmed by 4 bases and J by 0 bases, leaving 9 bases between them. Per the germline V gene, CDR1 is GTSNPN and CDR2 is SVGIG (reference sequence). The CDR3 DNA is TGTGCCTGGACCGTAGTCGCGAACACCGGGGAGCTGTTTTTT. Translated, it gives CAWTVVANTGELFF.

V is TRBV28 and J is TRBJ2-7; 7 nucleotides agree with TRBD1. V lost 5 bases to trimming and J lost 4 bases; unmatched junction nucleotides: 11. Germline lookup yields CDR1 MDHEN and CDR2 SYDVKM. The CDR3 runs 15 residues. In DNA form, the CDR3 reads TGTGCCAGCAGTCCCACACAGGGGCCGCTGTACGAGCAGTACTTC. Translation gives CASSPTQGPLYEQYF.

This clone was detected once. J is TRBJ2-7 and V is TRBV6-5, with 7 bases lining up with TRBD1. Germline V gives CDR1 MNHEY, CDR2 SVGAGI. CDR3 length equals 16 residues. The trim removed 0 bases at V and 4 bases at J, leaving 9 bases unmatched. CDR3 amino acids: CASSYSSAGGFYEQYF. DNA for the CDR3: TGTGCCAGCAGTTACTCGAGTGCAGGGGGTTTTTACGAGCAGTACTTC.

In this sample, this clone turned up a few times. The chain has TRBV11-2 and TRBJ2-7; TRBD1 aligns across 7 bases. CDR1 SGHAT and CDR2 FQNNGV come from the germline V gene. The CDR3 sequence is 13 residues long. V shed 0 bases and J 7 bases; nucleotides not matched to a gene: 3. Written as DNA, the CDR3 is TGTGCCAGCAGCTTAGACCCAGGGGGAGAGCAGTACTTC. Amino acids: CASSLDPGGEQYF.

This sequence joins TRBV30 and TRBJ2-5, with 16 bases lining up with TRBD2. Germline V gene sequence: CDR1 GTSNPN, CDR2 SVGIG (reference sequence). Losses at the gene ends were 5 bases for V and 0 bases for J; bases not matched to a gene: 6. This CDR3 spans 17 amino acids. CDR3 protein: CAWAGTSGREYQETQYF. DNA for the CDR3: TGTGCCTGGGCCGGGACTAGCGGGAGGGAGTACCAAGAGACCCAGTACTTC.

The chain has TRBV15 and TRBJ2-7, with 10 positions matching TRBD1. The germline gives CDR1 LNHNV, CDR2 YYDKDF (reference sequence). This CDR3 comprises 14 residues. With 5 bases clipped from V and 4 bases from J, the junction kept 5 bases outside the gene matches. The CDR3 DNA is TGTGCCACCAGCTTGGACAGGGGGTTGTACGAGCAGTACTTC. Protein: CATSLDRGLYEQYF.

This clone was seen only once. The rearrangement links TRBV5-4 to TRBJ2-1; TRBD1 aligns across 7 bases. Germline-derived CDR1 and CDR2 are SGHNT and YYREEE (reference sequence). J lost 7 bases, V lost 3 bases, and 1 base had no gene match. This CDR3 is built from 12 residues. For the CDR3, the DNA is TGTGCCAGCAGCTGGGACAGAAATGAGCAGTTCTTC. It translates to CASSWDRNEQFF.

The count of this clone is one. The CDR3 reads CASRSRQGANNEQFF. In DNA form, the CDR3 reads TGCGCCAGCAGAAGCCGACAGGGGGCGAACAATGAGCAGTTCTTC. The rearrangement joins TRBV5-1 to TRBJ2-1; 10 positions agree with TRBD1. The J segment lost 5 bases and the V segment lost 5 bases, leaving 7 bases of the junction unmatched. The CDR3 sequence is 15 residues long. Germline CDR1 and CDR2: SGHRS and YFSETQ.

This clone was seen a handful of times. This chain uses TRBV30 with TRBJ1-4; TRBD1 matches 8 bases. This CDR3 spans 18 amino acids. Germline CDR1 reads GTSNPN; CDR2 reads SVGIG (reference sequence). Unmatched junction bases numbered 18, after V lost 2 bases and J lost 7 bases. CDR3 in DNA: TGTGCCTGGAGTCGCTCAGGGGGCGCGGGGCTTGGGGGTGAAAAACTGTTTTTT. Protein product: CAWSRSGGAGLGGEKLFF.

V and J are TRBV7-9 and TRBJ1-6; D is unresolved. CDR3 length equals 13 residues. The germline V gene has CDR1 SEHNR and CDR2 FQNEAQ (reference sequence). V lost 0 bases and J 10 bases, leaving 7 bases between the germline ends. The CDR3 reads CASSLALRSPLHF. The CDR3 bases are TGTGCCAGCAGCTTAGCCCTTCGGTCACCCCTCCACTTT.

V and J are TRBV27 and TRBJ2-1; TRBD1 is a possible D gene (5 bases). CDR3 length: 16 residues. Trimming left V 7 bases short and J 5 bases short, with 21 bases between. CDR1 MNHEY and CDR2 SMNVEV come from the germline V gene (reference sequence). CDR3 nucleotide sequence: TGTGCCAGCACTATGACACAGGAAGCCCCTCACAATGAGCAGTTCTTC. Translating it yields CASTMTQEAPHNEQFF.

The genes are TRBV6-1 and TRBJ1-5; D is undetermined. The CDR3 length is 13 residues. CDR1 is MNHNS, CDR2 SASEGT, per germline. V was pared by 2 bases and J by 6 bases, with 8 bases between. The chain's CDR3 is CASSESPIQPQHF. CDR3 nucleotides: TGTGCCAGCAGTGAATCCCCAATTCAGCCCCAGCATTTT.

The genes are TRBV11-2 and TRBJ1-2; weak D call: TRBD1 (5 bases). Germline V gives CDR1 SGHAT, CDR2 FQNNGV. With 4 bases removed from V and 1 base from J, the gap between germline ends came to 13 bases. This CDR3 region has 15 residues. CDR3 sequence reads: CASSYRVGGNYGYTF. The CDR3 DNA reads as TGTGCCAGCAGCTATAGGGTCGGGGGTAACTATGGCTACACCTTC.

The rearrangement uses TRBV30 and TRBJ1-2; maybe TRBD1 (6 bases). Trimming took off 1 base at V and 1 base at J, with 7 bases between the two ends. The germline gives CDR1 GTSNPN, CDR2 SVGIG (reference sequence). CDR3 length: 13 residues. The CDR3 DNA follows: TGTGCCTGGAGTGGGACAGATAACTATGGCTACACCTTC. Its protein is CAWSGTDNYGYTF.

The V call is TRBV5-1, the J call TRBJ2-1, with D uncertain. CDR3 size: 13 residues. Between the trimmed V and J ends, which lost 2 bases and 8 bases, there was a span of 11 bases. CDR1 SGHRS and CDR2 YFSETQ come from the germline V gene. CDR3 bases: TGCGCCAGCAGCTTACTGTACGCGGATGAGCAGTTCTTC. It encodes CASSLLYADEQFF.

This clone has a handful of counts. The rearrangement uses TRBV5-6 and TRBJ2-5; 7 bases are shared with TRBD1. The CDR3 extends over 13 amino acids. V dropped 1 base and J dropped 5; count of bases not matched to a gene: 2. The germline gives CDR1 SGHDT, CDR2 YYEEEE. The DNA for the CDR3 is TGTGCCAGCAGCTTGTTCAGGGGGGAGACCCAGTACTTC. This sequence encodes CASSLFRGETQYF.

DNA of the CDR3: TGTGCCAGCAGCCAAAGCGGGGCAGGGGGCCGGACTGAAGCTTTCTTT. The encoded protein is CASSQSGAGGRTEAFF. The rearrangement joins TRBV28 to TRBJ1-1; 8 bases line up with TRBD1. Germline V gene data show CDR1 as MDHEN and CDR2 as SYDVKM. V lost 6 bases, J lost 5 bases, and 14 bases stayed unmatched. CDR3 length: 16 amino acids.

The chain employs TRBV6-5 and TRBJ2-7; D might be TRBD1 (6 bases). Germline CDR1 reads MNHEY; CDR2 reads SVGAGI. This CDR3 has 15 residues. V gave up 2 bases and J gave up 3 bases, with 14 bases separating them. The DNA of the CDR3 is TGTGCCAGCAGTTACCAACAGGGTGAAAGCTACGAGCAGTACTTC. It encodes CASSYQQGESYEQYF.

The J gene is TRBJ1-1, the V gene TRBV28; D ambiguous. Germline CDR1 and CDR2: MDHEN and SYDVKM. Between the trimmed V and J ends, which lost 6 bases and 3 bases, there was a span of 11 bases. The length of the CDR3 is 13 residues. The CDR3 DNA reads TGTGCCAGCAGCTTGGACTCCTACACTGAAGCTTTCTTT. This gives the protein CASSLDSYTEAFF.

The genes are TRBV29-1 and TRBJ2-3; possibly TRBD2 for D (6 bases). Germline V gene sequence: CDR1 SQVTM, CDR2 ANQGSEA. The V end lost 3 bases, the J end lost 0 bases, and 7 bases lay between the germline ends. The CDR3 runs 13 residues. CDR3: CSVERGSTDTQYF. CDR3 nucleotide sequence: TGCAGCGTTGAGCGGGGAAGCACAGATACGCAGTATTTT.

In its sample, this clone was seen a few times. The chain couples TRBV9 to TRBJ1-6, with a possible D match to TRBD1 (5 bases). V shed 0 bases and J shed 5 bases, with 9 bases lying between them. Looked up from germline, CDR1 is SGDLS and CDR2 is YYNGEE. The CDR3 runs to 15 residues. The CDR3: CASSVEGWNNSPLHF. The CDR3 region has the DNA TGTGCCAGCAGCGTAGAGGGGTGGAATAATTCACCCCTCCACTTT.

This clone is deemed medium-sized. V is TRBV19 and J is TRBJ1-6; 9 positions match TRBD1. The V gene end was trimmed by 6 bases and the J gene end by 8 bases; junction bases not matched to a gene: 8. The germline CDR1 and CDR2 sequences are LNHDA and SQIVND (reference sequence). The CDR3 is 15 amino acids. DNA of the CDR3: TGTGCCAGTAGATCGTTGGGACAGGGCCATTCACCCCTCCACTTT. Translation gives CASRSLGQGHSPLHF.

The J gene is TRBJ2-7, the V gene TRBV5-5; D not resolved. In germline, CDR1 is SGHKS, CDR2 YYEKEE (reference sequence). Deletions cut 3 bases from V and 0 bases from J, with 10 bases between. The length of the CDR3 is 14 residues. The chain's CDR3 is CASSSPWSSYEQYF. Written as DNA, the CDR3 is TGTGCCAGCAGCTCCCCCTGGAGCTCCTACGAGCAGTACTTC.

This clone came up once. Different DNA sequences within this sample yield the same CDR3. The chain recombines TRBV27 with TRBJ2-7, with 8 positions matching TRBD1. CDR1 is MNHEY, CDR2 SMNVEV, per germline (reference sequence). CDR3 length: 13 residues. J lost 4 bases, V lost 5 bases, and 4 bases had no gene match. For the CDR3, the DNA is TGTGCCAGCAGTGCCGGGACAGGTTACGAGCAGTACTTC. Protein: CASSAGTGYEQYF.

This clone was seen only once. The chain uses TRBV7-2 and TRBJ1-2; 7 bases fit TRBD1. The CDR3 consists of 15 residues. Germline CDR1 SGHTA, CDR2 FQGNSA. Unmatched junction bases numbered 10, after V lost 4 bases and J lost 5 bases. CDR3 coding DNA: TGTGCCAGCAGCTCCGCAGGGACAGCGCCGTATGGCTACACCTTC. It specifies CASSSAGTAPYGYTF.

This sequence joins TRBV28 and TRBJ1-4, with D possibly being TRBD1 (5 bases). The CDR3 consists of 19 residues. Germline assignment: CDR1 MDHEN and CDR2 SYDVKM. Trimming took off 5 bases at V and 10 bases at J, with 32 bases between the two ends. The chain's CDR3 is CASSRGYGGIMEQIGKLFF. The CDR3 coding sequence is TGTGCCAGCAGTCGGGGTTATGGGGGGATAATGGAGCAGATAGGAAAACTGTTTTTT.

The sample holds a few counts of this clone. This chain links TRBV9 with TRBJ2-3; TRBD2 agrees at 9 bases. This CDR3 contains 17 residues. Germline-derived CDR1 and CDR2 are SGDLS and YYNGEE. V gave up 0 bases and J gave up 4 bases; unmatched junction bases: 9. In DNA, the CDR3 is TGTGCCAGCAGCGTAGGATCATTAGCGGGAGTGGCAGATACGCAGTATTTT. This translates into CASSVGSLAGVADTQYF.

DNA for the CDR3: TGCGCCAGCAGCCAGACCCAGGGGGCGGGGGAGTACACCTTC. This gives the protein CASSQTQGAGEYTF. The chain joins TRBV5-1 to TRBJ1-2, with 8 nucleotides matching TRBD1. Germline V gene lookup returns CDR1 SGHRS and CDR2 YFSETQ. There are 14 residues in the CDR3. V dropped 4 bases and J dropped 11; count of bases not matched to a gene: 13.